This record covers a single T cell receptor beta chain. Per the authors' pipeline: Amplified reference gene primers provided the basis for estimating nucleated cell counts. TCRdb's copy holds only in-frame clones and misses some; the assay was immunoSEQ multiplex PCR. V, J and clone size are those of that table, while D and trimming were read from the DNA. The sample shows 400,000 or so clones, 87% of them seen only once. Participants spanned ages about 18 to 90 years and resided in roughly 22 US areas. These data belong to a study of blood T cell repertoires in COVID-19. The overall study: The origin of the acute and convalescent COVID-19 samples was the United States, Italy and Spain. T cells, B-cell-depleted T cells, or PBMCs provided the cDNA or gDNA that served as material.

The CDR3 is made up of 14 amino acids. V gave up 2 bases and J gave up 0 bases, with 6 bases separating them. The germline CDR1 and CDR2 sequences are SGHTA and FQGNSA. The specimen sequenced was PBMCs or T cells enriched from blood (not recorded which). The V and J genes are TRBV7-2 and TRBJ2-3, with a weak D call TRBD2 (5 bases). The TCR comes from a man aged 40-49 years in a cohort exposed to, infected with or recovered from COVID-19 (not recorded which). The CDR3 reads CASSLRTSTDTQYF. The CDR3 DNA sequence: TGTGCCAGCAGCTTAAGGACTAGCACAGATACGCAGTATTTT.